This TCR beta chain comes out of a study of T cells in Graves' hyperthyroidism and ophthalmopathy. This clonotype was detected many times. Amplified regions were TCR beta CDR3 sequences from RNA transcripts. HTBI primers were the set used in a first-round RT-PCR of the TCR CDR3. From the multiplex PCR reads, TCRdb called clonotypes with MiXCR, one entry per CDR3 protein. The table records a few hundred thousand distinct CDR3 sequences, under 25% of them present only once. Uncontrolled infection, other autoimmune disease, pregnancy or lactation disqualified patients from enrolment. Diagnoses were made from clinical symptoms, serum measures (thyroxine and TRAb), thyroid ultrasound and orbital computed tomography. The PBMCs had their origin in about 9.7 ml of fresh peripheral blood. Trimming removed 0 bases at V and 1 base at J, with 7 bases between. The CDR3 is made up of 15 amino acids. CDR1 is KGHSH, CDR2 LQKENI, per germline.

What was sequenced was blood. The receptor's source is a woman between 45 and 65 years old with Graves' hyperthyroidism. The chain combines TRBV18 with TRBJ2-4, with D perhaps TRBD2 (6 bases). In DNA form, the CDR3 reads TGTGCCAGCTCACCACCGGAGGGGGCCAAAAACATTCAGTACTTC. This codes for CASSPPEGAKNIQYF.